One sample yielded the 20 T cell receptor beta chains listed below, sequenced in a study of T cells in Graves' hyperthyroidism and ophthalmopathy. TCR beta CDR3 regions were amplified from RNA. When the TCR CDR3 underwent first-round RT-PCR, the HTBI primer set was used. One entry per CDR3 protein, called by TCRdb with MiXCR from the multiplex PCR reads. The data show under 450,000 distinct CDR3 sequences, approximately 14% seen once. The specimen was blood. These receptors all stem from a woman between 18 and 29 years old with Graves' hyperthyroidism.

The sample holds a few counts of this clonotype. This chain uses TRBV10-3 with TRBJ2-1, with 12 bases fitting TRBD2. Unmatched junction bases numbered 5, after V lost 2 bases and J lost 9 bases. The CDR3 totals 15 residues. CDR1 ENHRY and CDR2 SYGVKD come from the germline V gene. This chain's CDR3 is CAISETSGGIGEQFF. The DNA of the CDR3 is TGTGCCATCAGTGAGACTAGCGGGGGGATAGGTGAGCAGTTCTTC.

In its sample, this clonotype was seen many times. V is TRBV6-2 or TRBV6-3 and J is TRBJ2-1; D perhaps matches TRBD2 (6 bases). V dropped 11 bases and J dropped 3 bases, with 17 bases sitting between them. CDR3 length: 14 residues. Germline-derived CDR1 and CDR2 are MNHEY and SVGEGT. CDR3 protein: CAPRVAADYNEQFF. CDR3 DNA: TGTGCCCCTCGGGTAGCGGCCGACTACAATGAGCAGTTCTTC.

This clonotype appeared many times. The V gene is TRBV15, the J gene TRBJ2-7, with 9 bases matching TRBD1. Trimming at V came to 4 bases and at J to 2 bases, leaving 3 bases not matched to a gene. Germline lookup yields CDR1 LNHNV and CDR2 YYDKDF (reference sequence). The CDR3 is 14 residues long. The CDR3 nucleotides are TGTGCCACCAGCACCAGGACAGGGGCCTACGAGCAGTACTTC. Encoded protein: CATSTRTGAYEQYF.

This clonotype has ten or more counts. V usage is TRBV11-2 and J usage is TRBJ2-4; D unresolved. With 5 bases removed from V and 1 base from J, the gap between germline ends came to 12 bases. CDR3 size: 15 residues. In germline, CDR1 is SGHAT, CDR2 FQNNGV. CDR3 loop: CASSASDWAKNIQYF. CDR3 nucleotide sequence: TGTGCCAGCAGCGCGAGCGACTGGGCCAAAAACATTCAGTACTTC.

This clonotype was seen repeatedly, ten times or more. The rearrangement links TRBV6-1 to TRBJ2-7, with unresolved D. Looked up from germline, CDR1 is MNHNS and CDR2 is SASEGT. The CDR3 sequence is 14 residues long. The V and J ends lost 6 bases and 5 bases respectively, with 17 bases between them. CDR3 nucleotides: TGTGCCAGCAGGTCTAAGACACAGCTCCACGAGCAGTACTTC. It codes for CASRSKTQLHEQYF.

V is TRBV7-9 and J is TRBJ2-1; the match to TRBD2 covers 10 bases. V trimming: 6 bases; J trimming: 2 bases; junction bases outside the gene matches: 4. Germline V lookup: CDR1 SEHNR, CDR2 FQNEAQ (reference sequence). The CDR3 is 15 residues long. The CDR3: CASSSGTSAYNEQFF. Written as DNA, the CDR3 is TGTGCCAGCAGTTCCGGGACTAGCGCCTACAATGAGCAGTTCTTC.

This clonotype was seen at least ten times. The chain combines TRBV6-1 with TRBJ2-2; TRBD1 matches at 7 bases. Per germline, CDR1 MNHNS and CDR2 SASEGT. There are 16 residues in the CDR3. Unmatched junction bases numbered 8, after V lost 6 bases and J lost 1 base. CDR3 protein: CASSLQGLMNTGELFF. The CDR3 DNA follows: TGTGCCAGCAGCTTACAGGGGCTAATGAACACCGGGGAGCTGTTTTTT.

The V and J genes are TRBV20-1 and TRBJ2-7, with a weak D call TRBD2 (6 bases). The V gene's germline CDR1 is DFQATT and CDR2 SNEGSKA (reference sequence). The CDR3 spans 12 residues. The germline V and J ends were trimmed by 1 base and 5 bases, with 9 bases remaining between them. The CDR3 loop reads CSARGPGDEQYF. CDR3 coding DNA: TGCAGTGCTAGAGGGCCGGGAGACGAGCAGTACTTC.

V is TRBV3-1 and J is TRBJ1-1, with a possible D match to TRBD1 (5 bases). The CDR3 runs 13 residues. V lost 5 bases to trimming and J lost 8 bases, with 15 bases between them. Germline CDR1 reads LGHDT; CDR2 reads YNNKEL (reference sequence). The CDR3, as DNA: TGTGCCAGCAGCAATCGGCACGGGGCAGAAGCTTTCTTT. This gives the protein CASSNRHGAEAFF.

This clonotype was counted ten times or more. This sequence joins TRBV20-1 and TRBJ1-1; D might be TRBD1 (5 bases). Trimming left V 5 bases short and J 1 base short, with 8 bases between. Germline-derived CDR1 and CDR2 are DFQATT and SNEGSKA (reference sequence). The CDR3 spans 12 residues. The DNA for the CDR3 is TGCAGTGCTGGAAGGGGGAACACTGAAGCTTTCTTT. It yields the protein CSAGRGNTEAFF.

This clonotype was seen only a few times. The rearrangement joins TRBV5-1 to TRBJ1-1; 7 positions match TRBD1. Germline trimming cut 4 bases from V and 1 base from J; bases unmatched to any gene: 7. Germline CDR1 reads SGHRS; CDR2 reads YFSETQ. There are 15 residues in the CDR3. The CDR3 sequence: CASSPRGQPNTEAFF. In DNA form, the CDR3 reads TGCGCCAGCAGCCCGCGGGGACAGCCGAACACTGAAGCTTTCTTT.

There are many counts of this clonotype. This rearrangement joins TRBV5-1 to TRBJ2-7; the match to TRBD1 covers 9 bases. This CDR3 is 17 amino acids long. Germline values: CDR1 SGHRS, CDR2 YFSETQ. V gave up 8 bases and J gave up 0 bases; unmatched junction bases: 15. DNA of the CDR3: TGCGCCAGTCGCCGGGCCTTGGGGGACAGGGACTCCTACGAGCAGTACTTC. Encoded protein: CASRRALGDRDSYEQYF.

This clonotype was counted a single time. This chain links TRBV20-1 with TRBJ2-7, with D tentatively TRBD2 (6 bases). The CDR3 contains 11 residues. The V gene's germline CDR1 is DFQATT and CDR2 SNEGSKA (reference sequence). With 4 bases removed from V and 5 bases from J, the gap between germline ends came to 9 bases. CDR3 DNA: TGCAGTGCTATAGGGGAGGACGAGCAGTACTTC. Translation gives CSAIGEDEQYF.

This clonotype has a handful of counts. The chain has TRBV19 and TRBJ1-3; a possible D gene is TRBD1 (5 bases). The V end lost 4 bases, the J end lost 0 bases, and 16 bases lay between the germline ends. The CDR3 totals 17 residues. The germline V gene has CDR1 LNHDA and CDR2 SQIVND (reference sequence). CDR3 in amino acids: CASSTSRDLTSGNTIYF. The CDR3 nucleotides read TGTGCCAGTAGTACTTCCCGGGACCTTACCTCTGGAAACACCATATATTTT.

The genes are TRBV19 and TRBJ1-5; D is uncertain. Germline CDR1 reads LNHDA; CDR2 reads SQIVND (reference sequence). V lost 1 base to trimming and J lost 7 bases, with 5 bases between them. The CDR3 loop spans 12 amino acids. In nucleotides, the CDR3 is TGTGCCAGTAGTATAGCGGGACAGCCCCAGCATTTT. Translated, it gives CASSIAGQPQHF.

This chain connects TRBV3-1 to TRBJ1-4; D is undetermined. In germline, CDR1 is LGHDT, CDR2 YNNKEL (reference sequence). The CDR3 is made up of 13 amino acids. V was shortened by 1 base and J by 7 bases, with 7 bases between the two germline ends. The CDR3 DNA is TGTGCCAGCAGCCAAGGTGTACGTGAAAAACTGTTTTTT. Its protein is CASSQGVREKLFF.

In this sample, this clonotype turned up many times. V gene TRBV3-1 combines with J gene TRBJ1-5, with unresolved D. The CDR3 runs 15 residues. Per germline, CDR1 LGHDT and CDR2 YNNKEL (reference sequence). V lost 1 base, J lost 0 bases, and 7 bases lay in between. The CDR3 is CASSQAGNSNQPQHF. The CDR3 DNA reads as TGTGCCAGCAGCCAAGCGGGGAATAGCAATCAGCCCCAGCATTTT.

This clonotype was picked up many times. The CDR3: CASSSTGSHPGLGQDEQFF. CDR3 sequence (DNA): TGTGCCAGCAGCTCGACAGGGTCTCACCCGGGACTAGGACAGGATGAGCAGTTCTTC. The chain is built from TRBV7-2 and TRBJ2-1, with a possible D match to TRBD2 (8 bases). The ends were cut back, 4 bases at V and 8 bases at J, with 30 bases in the middle. This CDR3 is built from 19 residues. Per the germline V gene, CDR1 is SGHTA and CDR2 is FQGNSA.

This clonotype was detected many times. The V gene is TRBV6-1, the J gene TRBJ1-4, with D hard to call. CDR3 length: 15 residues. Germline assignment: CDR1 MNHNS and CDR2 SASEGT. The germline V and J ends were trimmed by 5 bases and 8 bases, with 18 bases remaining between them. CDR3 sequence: CASSTRSSEGEKLFF. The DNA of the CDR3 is TGTGCCAGCAGTACACGGTCCTCGGAGGGCGAAAAACTGTTTTTT.

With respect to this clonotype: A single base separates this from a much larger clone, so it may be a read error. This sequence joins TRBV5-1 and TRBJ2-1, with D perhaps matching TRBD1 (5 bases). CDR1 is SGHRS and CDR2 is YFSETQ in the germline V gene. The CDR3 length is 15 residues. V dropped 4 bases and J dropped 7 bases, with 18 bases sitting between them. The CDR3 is CASSLVPQEGNEQFF. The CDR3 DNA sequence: TGCGCCAGCAGCCTGGTCCCACAGGAAGGTAATGAGCAGTTCTTC.